This T cell receptor (beta chain) was recorded in a study of blood T cell repertoires in COVID-19. Whole-study context: Samples taken during acute and convalescent COVID-19 were collected in the United States, Italy and Spain. Sources were T cells, B-cell-depleted T cells, or PBMCs; the material itself was cDNA or gDNA.

Authors' analysis steps: The authors estimated nucleated cell counts from reference gene primer amplification. Data came from immunoSEQ multiplex PCR; TCRdb stores just in-frame clones and leaves some out. That table gives V, J and clone size, and the DNA gave D and trimming. The sample has 100,000 to 130,000 clones, 70% to 90% seen once. V lost 3 bases to trimming and J lost 7 bases, with 13 bases between them. Germline CDR1 is SNHLY and CDR2 is FYNNEI. This CDR3 is 14 amino acids long. The chain uses TRBV2 and TRBJ1-5; unclear D gene. Sequenced material: peripheral blood. The source is a man aged 50-60 years with active or convalescent COVID-19. The CDR3 bases are TGTGCCAGCAGTGAGCGGGCCGGGGAACAGCCCCAGCATTTT. Amino acids: CASSERAGEQPQHF.